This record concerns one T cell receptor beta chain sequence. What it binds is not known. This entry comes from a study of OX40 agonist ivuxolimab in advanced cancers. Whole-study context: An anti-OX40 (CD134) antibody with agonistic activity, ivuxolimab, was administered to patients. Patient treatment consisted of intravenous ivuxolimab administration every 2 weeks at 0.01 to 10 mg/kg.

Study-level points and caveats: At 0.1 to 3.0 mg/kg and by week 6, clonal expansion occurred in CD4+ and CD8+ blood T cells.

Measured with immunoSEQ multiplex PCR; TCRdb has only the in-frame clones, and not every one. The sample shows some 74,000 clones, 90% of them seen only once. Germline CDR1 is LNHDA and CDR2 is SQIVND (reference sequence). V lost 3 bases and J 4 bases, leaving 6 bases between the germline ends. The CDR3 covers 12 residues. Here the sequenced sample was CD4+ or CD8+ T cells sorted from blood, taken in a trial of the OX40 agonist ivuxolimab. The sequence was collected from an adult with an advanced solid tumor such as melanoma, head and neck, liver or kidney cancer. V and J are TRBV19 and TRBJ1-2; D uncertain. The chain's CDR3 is CASSIASYGYTF. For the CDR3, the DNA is TGTGCCAGTAGTATTGCGAGCTATGGCTACACCTTC.